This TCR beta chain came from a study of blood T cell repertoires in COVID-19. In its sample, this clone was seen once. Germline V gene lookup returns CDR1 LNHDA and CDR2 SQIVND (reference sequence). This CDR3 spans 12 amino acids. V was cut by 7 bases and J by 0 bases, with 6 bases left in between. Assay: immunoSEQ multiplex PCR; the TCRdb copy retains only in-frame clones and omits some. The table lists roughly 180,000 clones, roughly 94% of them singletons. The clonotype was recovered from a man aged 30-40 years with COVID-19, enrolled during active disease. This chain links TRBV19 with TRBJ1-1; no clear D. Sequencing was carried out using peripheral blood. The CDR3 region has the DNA TGTGCCAGTATGAGTTTGAACACTGAAGCTTTCTTT. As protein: CASMSLNTEAFF.